This TCR beta chain was sequenced for a study of radiation and T cells in renal cell carcinoma (dated by TCRdb to 2020 to 2021). Regarding the complete study: Samples were obtained from a clinical trial, in which 15 Gy stereotactic body radiation therapy was delivered to primary renal cell carcinomas and nephrectomy was performed 4 weeks later. In total, roughly 51 samples underwent TCR beta sequencing: some 26 tumors plus 27 peripheral blood samples. A total of 4,016,671 unique CDR3 nucleotide sequences, encoding some 2,700,000 unique CDR3 amino acid sequences, were found across all 53 samples. The study at large found these results: Blood repertoire dynamics were not followed beyond 4 weeks after treatment. Effects of radiation dose or scheduling on the TCR repertoire could not be addressed with the single-armed trial design. Because pretreatment tumor biopsies were not available, the study could not determine whether clonotypes were already present within the tumor at baseline. An increase in top tumor clonotypes in blood was observed from baseline to 2 weeks post-radiation, followed by contraction by 4 weeks, which was taken to suggest transient expansion of tumor-resident clones.

The immunoSEQ kit was used, according to the manufacturer's recommendations, to generate TCR beta libraries from genomic DNA. For library preparation, a first multiplex PCR was performed with proprietary primers, followed by a second PCR in which unique barcodes were added, and bead cleanups were performed after each round. Each sample batch included a kit-provided positive control reaction and a negative control reaction. The final libraries were assessed on an Agilent 4200 TapeStation D1000 ScreenTape, pooled by volume, and quantified by qPCR. Sequencing was performed on an Illumina NextSeq500 with a MidOutput 150-cycle cartridge, and 156 Read1 and 15 Index1 cycles were run with kit custom primers. The pooled library was loaded at about 0.96 pM, and approximately 20% PhiX control was spiked in. In the source study's methods: The vendor-processed data were analyzed in R, and a clonotype was defined as all T cells that share the same CDR3 nucleotide sequence. For clone abundance analyses, frequencies were normalized to the 10,000 most abundant clones in each sample. Before analysis, public T cell clones were removed, and these numbered fewer than six per sample on average. Tumor-enriched clonotypes and baseline blood-enriched clonotypes were defined as those with an abundance difference of at least 32-fold between compartments. A beta-binomial differential abundance model was used to identify clonotypes that expanded or contracted between blood time points. Tumor-blood repertoire similarity was measured with the Baroni-Urbani and Buser coefficient, and groups were compared using two-tailed Wilcoxon tests in R. TCRdb took over this immuneACCESS table, retaining in-frame rearrangements with V and J assigned. Such tables are incomplete; in checked studies, under half of the missing clones stem from an unresolved V gene, and the remainder is unexplained. The D gene and trimming were derived from the DNA, and the V and J assignments and clone size from that table. This sample lists 140,000 or so clones; about 88% were detected once. 12% of the sample is taken by the ten largest.

A remark on this clone: Its antigen remains undetermined. It has no much larger one-base neighbor in the sample; base qualities were not kept.

V loses 1 base, J loses 6 bases, and the germline ends lie 12 bases apart. CDR1 LNHDA and CDR2 SQIVND are derived from the germline V gene (reference sequence). The CDR3 sequence holds 15 residues, the cysteine and phenylalanine included. Only CDR3 DNA is held: 45 bases, read in frame from base 1. The time point label of this sample denotes: baseline pretreatment blood. Read against the paper, the sample's treatment or condition label means: 15 Gy SBRT to primary tumor, nephrectomy 4 weeks later. To follow tumor-enriched clonotypes, peripheral blood was collected serially from radiation-treated patients at baseline and again at 2 weeks and 4 weeks after SBRT. All patients had renal cell carcinoma with clear cell pathology. The QIAamp DNA Blood Mini Kit (Qiagen) was used to prepare genomic DNA for TCR sequencing. The analyses included only samples that passed all quality control checks.

Rearrangement joined TRBV19 to TRBJ1-4; TRBD1 is a possible D gene, resting on 6 matching bases. The sample here was blood, taken from a patient whose treatment included radiotherapy and nephrectomy. The sequence derives from a woman aged 50 to 60 with renal cell carcinoma. The CDR3 region: CASSIGGTTHEKLFF. The sequenced DNA: TGTGCCAGTAGTATAGGCGGGACAACACATGAAAAACTGTTTTTT.